This T cell receptor (beta chain) was recorded in a study of blood T cells in healthy people across ages. General study results and limits: A strong correlation was found between TCR beta diversity and the percentage of naive T cells. There was no known CMV status for donors, so expanded clonotype changes were possibly confounded.

A second about 6 to 12 cycle PCR used barcoded and J-beta primers. Sequencing recovered at least 3 million CDR3-containing paired-end reads from each sample. A single record per CDR3 protein comes from TCRdb applying MiXCR to the 5' RACE reads. Found here are more than 1 million distinct CDR3 sequences, 40% to 50% of them singletons; the top ten hold approximately 19%. In terms of origin and age, donors were healthy Caucasian individuals from Russia aged about 6 to 100. For this clonotype: Its antigen is not identified.

The receptor's source is a woman aged 55-70 years in good health. The sample consisted of blood.

The CDR3: CASRRGGVDGYTF. For the CDR3, the DNA is TGTGCCAGCAGGAGGGGGGGTGTTGATGGCTACACCTTC. The V gene is TRBV12-3 or TRBV12-4, the J gene TRBJ1-2, with TRBD1 as a possible D gene (6 bases). Deletions cut 6 bases from V and 6 bases from J, with 14 bases between. The CDR3 sequence is 13 residues long.